This T cell receptor beta chain was sequenced during a study of T-cell reconstitution after alpha-beta-depleted transplantation in children. The V end lost 6 bases, the J end lost 1 base, and 9 bases lay between the germline ends. Germline V gene data show CDR1 as MDHEN and CDR2 as SYDVKM. The CDR3 runs to 13 residues. Unique molecular identifiers were used in preparing the TCRbeta library. MiXCR was run by TCRdb on the PCR reads, yielding one entry per CDR3 protein. Of a few hundred thousand distinct CDR3 sequences in the sample, 13% were seen once. Of note for this clonotype: The antigen is not known.

Study results and caveats: After transplant, at about two months, alpha-beta T cells were reportedly derived from several hundred expanded graft clones.

Sequencing used PBMCs, mostly from graft donor cells, obtained 360 days after TCRalphabeta/CD19-depleted stem cell transplant. The sequence derives from a male patient aged 10 to 17 who had a stem cell transplant for acute myeloid leukemia, so the T cells may come from the graft donor. The rearrangement joins TRBV28 to TRBJ2-5; D possibly corresponds to TRBD2 (6 bases). The CDR3 DNA follows: TGTGCCAGCAGGGATAGCGGCCAAGAGACCCAGTACTTC. The encoded protein is CASRDSGQETQYF.